One sample yielded the 19 T cell receptor beta chains listed below, sequenced in a study of siplizumab effects on memory and regulatory T cells. The method was immunoSEQ multiplex PCR; TCRdb's version includes in-frame clones alone and lacks a portion of them. The sample records some 110,000 clones, roughly 94% being singletons. The material sequenced was non-Treg CD4+ T cells sorted from blood. The receptors originated from a human donor in good health.

The CDR3 loop is CASSYSPGSSNSPLHF. DNA of the CDR3: TGTGCCAGCAGTTACTCACCCGGGAGTTCGAATTCACCCCTCCACTTT. V usage is TRBV6-5 and J usage is TRBJ1-6; no firm D call. In germline, CDR1 is MNHEY, CDR2 SVGAGI. The CDR3 length is 16 residues. Between the trimmed V and J ends, which lost 0 bases and 7 bases, there was a span of 13 bases.

The chain is built from TRBV5-4 and TRBJ2-7; 8 bases align to TRBD1. CDR3 length equals 12 residues. Per germline, CDR1 SGHNT and CDR2 YYREEE (reference sequence). V shed 7 bases, J shed 3 bases, and the junction held 3 bases outside the gene matches. This CDR3 is CASGDRFYEQYF. The CDR3 DNA reads TGTGCCAGCGGGGACAGGTTCTACGAGCAGTACTTC.

The chain couples TRBV2 to TRBJ2-1, with 10 nucleotides matching TRBD2. The V segment lost 4 bases and the J segment 6 bases; nucleotides outside the gene matches: 6. The germline CDR1 and CDR2 sequences are SNHLY and FYNNEI. The length of the CDR3 is 15 residues. DNA of the CDR3: TGTGCCAGCAGTGGGCCTAGCGGGAGAGTCAATGAGCAGTTCTTC. This encodes CASSGPSGRVNEQFF.

This clone appeared once. This chain links TRBV19 with TRBJ2-1; the match to TRBD2 covers 9 bases. Trimming took 9 bases from V and 4 from J; bases not matched to a gene: 4. This CDR3 has 13 amino acids. In germline, CDR1 is LNHDA, CDR2 SQIVND (reference sequence). The CDR3 DNA reads as TGTGCCAGCGGTAGCGGGAGTTACAATGAGCAGTTCTTC. The encoded protein is CASGSGSYNEQFF.

The chain carries TRBV19 and TRBJ2-7; D is perhaps TRBD2 (6 bases). Germline CDR1 LNHDA, CDR2 SQIVND (reference sequence). V was trimmed by 5 bases and J by 1 base, leaving 15 bases between them. This CDR3 is 15 amino acids long. CDR3 amino acids: CASSAPAGKSYEQYF. CDR3 sequence (DNA): TGTGCCAGTAGTGCCCCGGCGGGGAAGTCCTACGAGCAGTACTTC. Complete variable domain (other parts from reference TRBV19 and TRBJ2-7): DGGITQSPKYLFRKEGQNVTLSCEQNLNHDAMYWYRQDPGQGLRLIYYSQIVNDFQKGDIAEGYSVSREKKESFPLTVTSAQKNPTAFYLCASSAPAGKSYEQYFGPGTRLTVT.

The CDR3 sequence is CASSFLSGGPNEQFF. The CDR3 DNA reads TGTGCCAGCAGTTTTCTCAGCGGGGGGCCCAATGAGCAGTTCTTC. The V call is TRBV6-1, the J call TRBJ2-1; 9 bases are a match to TRBD2. This CDR3 has 15 residues. V gave up 5 bases and J gave up 6 bases; unmatched junction bases: 8. Germline assignment: CDR1 MNHNS and CDR2 SASEGT.

The V gene is TRBV7-9, the J gene TRBJ2-1; D remains ambiguous. The V gene's germline CDR1 is SEHNR and CDR2 FQNEAQ (reference sequence). The V end was cut by 7 bases, the J end by 3 bases, with 13 bases between. This CDR3 is 14 amino acids long. The CDR3 sequence: CASNPPQSYNEQFF. The CDR3 DNA is TGTGCCAGCAACCCCCCGCAAAGCTACAATGAGCAGTTCTTC. Variable domain in full (rest from reference TRBV7-9 and TRBJ2-1): DTGVSQNPRHKITKRGQNVTFRCDPISEHNRLYWYRQTLGQGPEFLTYFQNEAQLEKSRLLSDRFSAERPKGSFSTLEIQRTEQGDSAMYLCASNPPQSYNEQFFGPGTRLTVL.

The chain has TRBV25-1 and TRBJ2-3; tentatively, D is TRBD1 (6 bases). Trimming pared 4 bases from V and 1 base from J, leaving 9 bases between. The CDR3 covers 14 residues. CDR1 is MGHDK, CDR2 SYGVNS, per germline. CDR3 DNA sequence: TGTGCCAGCAGTGTACAGGGTGGCACAGATACGCAGTATTTT. It encodes CASSVQGGTDTQYF.

The chain employs TRBV2 and TRBJ2-5; 13 nucleotides align to TRBD2. Germline CDR1 and CDR2: SNHLY and FYNNEI. The CDR3 extends over 14 amino acids. With V trimmed by 8 bases and J by 9 bases, 9 bases remained unmatched. This CDR3 is CASADRTSGGAQYF. The CDR3 DNA is TGTGCCAGCGCCGACCGGACTAGCGGGGGAGCCCAGTACTTC.

The chain has TRBV5-1 and TRBJ2-7; 8 nucleotides match TRBD1. Germline loops: CDR1 SGHRS, CDR2 YFSETQ. V was pared by 2 bases and J by 7 bases, with 8 bases of the junction left unmatched. The CDR3 is 14 amino acids. CDR3 sequence: CASSFGQGSREQYF. In DNA, the CDR3 is TGCGCCAGCAGCTTTGGACAGGGCTCCCGAGAGCAGTACTTC.

This chain uses TRBV6-6 with TRBJ1-5; D call uncertain. Germline V gene sequence: CDR1 MNHNY, CDR2 SVGAGI (reference sequence). The V and J ends lost 7 bases and 0 bases respectively, with 13 bases between them. The CDR3 runs 15 residues. CDR3 nucleotides: TGTGCCAGCACCCCGCTACTGAATAGCAATCAGCCCCAGCATTTT. This sequence encodes CASTPLLNSNQPQHF.

The genes are TRBV5-1 and TRBJ2-2; D might be TRBD2 (5 bases). The CDR3 runs to 15 residues. The ends were cut back, 5 bases at V and 0 bases at J, with 11 bases in the middle. Per the germline V gene, CDR1 is SGHRS and CDR2 is YFSETQ. The CDR3 bases are TGCGCCAGCAGACTGGACTCCGCGAACACCGGGGAGCTGTTTTTT. Protein: CASRLDSANTGELFF. The whole variable domain, remainder taken from reference TRBV5-1 and TRBJ2-2, is KAGVTQTPRYLIKTRGQQVTLSCSPISGHRSVSWYQQTPGQGLQFLFEYFSETQRNKGNFPGRFSGRQFSNSRSEMNVSTLELGDSALYLCASRLDSANTGELFFGEGSRLTVL.

J is TRBJ2-5 and V is TRBV5-3; 8 nucleotides match TRBD2. TRBV5-3 is an open reading frame whose function is uncertain. The CDR3 loop spans 14 amino acids. Germline trimming cut 9 bases from V and 5 bases from J; bases unmatched to any gene: 12. CDR3 DNA sequence: TGTGCCACCTCCCTGCGGGAGGAGGGGGAGACCCAGTACTTC. Encoded protein: CATSLREEGETQYF.

This rearrangement joins TRBV7-6 to TRBJ2-1; 10 nucleotides agree with TRBD1. The germline gives CDR1 SGHVS, CDR2 FNYEAQ. The ends lost 2 bases at V and 5 bases at J; junction bases unmatched: 3. The CDR3 has 15 residues. DNA of the CDR3: TGTGCCAGCAGCTTATGGGACAGGGGCGACAATGAGCAGTTCTTC. Translated: CASSLWDRGDNEQFF.

The rearrangement uses TRBV1 and TRBJ2-7; the table names TRBD2, a call not compared with the DNA. TRBV1 is a listed pseudogene. The CDR3 loop spans 17 amino acids. The CDR3: CTSSQDRSRGDSYEQYF. The CDR3 DNA sequence: TGCACCAGCAGCCAAGATAGGAGTAGAGGTGATTCCTACGAGCAGTACTTC.

The V call is TRBV7-3, the J call TRBJ1-5, with D hard to call. This CDR3 spans 13 amino acids. V lost 4 bases and J lost 3, with 7 bases in between. The V gene's germline CDR1 is SGHTA and CDR2 FQGTGA. CDR3: CASSSGPNQPQHF. For the CDR3, the DNA is TGTGCCAGCAGCTCAGGACCCAATCAGCCCCAGCATTTT.

The chain recombines TRBV29-1 with TRBJ2-7, with 7 bases lining up with TRBD1. There are 15 residues in the CDR3. Germline V CDR1 and CDR2: SQVTM, ANQGSEA. The V and J ends lost 4 bases and 0 bases, in that order; junction bases with no gene match: 9. CDR3 residues: CSVAGRSGGSYEQYF. The CDR3 DNA sequence: TGCAGCGTTGCCGGTAGATCAGGGGGCTCCTACGAGCAGTACTTC.

The chain has TRBV7-8 and TRBJ2-1; TRBD2 matches 9 bases. J lost 14 bases, V lost 5 bases, and 13 bases had no gene match. Looked up from germline, CDR1 is SGHVS and CDR2 is FQNEAQ. This CDR3 region has 14 residues. CDR3: CASSDRGGSGRKFF. For the CDR3, the DNA is TGTGCCAGCAGCGACCGTGGGGGGAGCGGGAGGAAGTTCTTC.

The chain couples TRBV9 to TRBJ1-6; 7 bases are a match to TRBD1. V gave up 4 bases and J gave up 13 bases; unmatched junction bases: 14. The germline gives CDR1 SGDLS, CDR2 YYNGEE. The CDR3 covers 15 residues. The CDR3 sequence is CASSTQPTGLRPLHF. CDR3 coding DNA: TGTGCCAGCAGCACTCAACCGACAGGGTTAAGGCCCCTCCACTTT. Drawing the rest from reference TRBV9 and TRBJ1-6, the complete variable domain is DSGVTQTPKHLITATGQRVTLRCSPRSGDLSVYWYQQSLDQGLQFLIQYYNGEERAKGNILERFSAQQFPDLHSELNLSSLELGDSALYFCASSTQPTGLRPLHFGNGTRLTVT.